These 25 T cell receptor beta chains were sequenced from one sample in a study of identical twins. TCRdb analysed the 5' RACE reads with MiXCR anew, one entry per CDR3 protein. The data show about 470,000 distinct CDR3 sequences, 20% to 25% seen once. These records were also assigned to another study, of T cells expressing NK-cell markers.

Sequenced material: CD4+ T cells sorted from blood. Source of these receptors: a woman aged 18-30 years in good health.

This clonotype has a handful of counts. This chain joins TRBV5-1 and TRBJ1-1, with a possible D match to TRBD1 (5 bases). Germline CDR1 SGHRS, CDR2 YFSETQ. Trimming removed 0 bases at V and 1 base at J, with 10 bases between. This CDR3 spans 15 amino acids. The CDR3 DNA reads as TGCGCCAGCAGCTTGGAGGTGGGGCAGAACACTGAAGCTTTCTTT. Amino acid sequence: CASSLEVGQNTEAFF.

This rearrangement joins TRBV5-1 to TRBJ1-2; D may be TRBD1 (5 bases). Germline assignment: CDR1 SGHRS and CDR2 YFSETQ. This CDR3 has 16 amino acids. The germline V and J ends were trimmed by 5 bases and 0 bases, with 17 bases remaining between them. The CDR3 protein is CASRFLTGPANYGYTF. The CDR3 nucleotides read TGCGCCAGCAGATTTTTGACGGGACCAGCTAACTATGGCTACACCTTC. Full variable domain (rest looked up from reference TRBV5-1 and TRBJ1-2): KAGVTQTPRYLIKTRGQQVTLSCSPISGHRSVSWYQQTPGQGLQFLFEYFSETQRNKGNFPGRFSGRQFSNSRSEMNVSTLELGDSALYLCASRFLTGPANYGYTFGSGTRLTVV.

This sequence joins TRBV29-1 and TRBJ1-4; 8 bases agree with TRBD1. The CDR3 extends over 15 amino acids. CDR1 is SQVTM and CDR2 is ANQGSEA in the germline V gene. Trimming cost V 0 bases and J 7 bases; bases outside gene matches: 7. The CDR3 here is CSVEDLQGAREKLFF. In DNA form, the CDR3 reads TGCAGCGTTGAAGATCTTCAGGGGGCGCGTGAAAAACTGTTTTTT.

The rearrangement links TRBV12-3 or TRBV12-4 to TRBJ2-1; weak D call: TRBD2 (5 bases). The V end was cut by 3 bases, the J end by 7 bases, with 16 bases between. The CDR3 loop spans 15 amino acids. CDR3 sequence (DNA): TGTGCCAGCAGTTTCACGAGGGAGCTGGAGAATGAGCAGTTCTTC. This encodes CASSFTRELENEQFF.

This chain connects TRBV10-3 to TRBJ2-1; 8 bases align to TRBD2. The CDR3 sequence is 13 residues long. Trimming at V came to 11 bases and at J to 9 bases, leaving 12 bases not matched to a gene. The germline V gene encodes CDR1 ENHRY and CDR2 SYGVKD. CDR3 sequence reads: CAVSREGQSEQFF. CDR3 in DNA: TGTGCCGTCTCACGGGAGGGCCAGAGTGAGCAGTTCTTC.

The rearrangement links TRBV29-1 to TRBJ1-2, with unresolved D. CDR3 length: 14 amino acids. CDR1 is SQVTM and CDR2 is ANQGSEA in the germline V gene. The ends were cut back, 3 bases at V and 2 bases at J, with 13 bases in the middle. The CDR3 loop is CSVETRVANYGYTF. The CDR3 bases are TGCAGCGTTGAGACCCGGGTGGCGAACTATGGCTACACCTTC.

This rearrangement joins TRBV6-7 to TRBJ2-1; D unresolved. TRBV6-7 belongs to the ORF category, with a function that is uncertain. V dropped 6 bases and J dropped 5 bases, with 17 bases sitting between them. The CDR3 sequence is 15 residues long. The CDR3 is CASSSRPVSNNEQFF. As DNA, the CDR3 is TGTGCCAGCAGCTCTAGACCCGTCAGCAACAATGAGCAGTTCTTC.

The J gene is TRBJ1-5, the V gene TRBV12-3 or TRBV12-4; D gene unclear. V was trimmed by 2 bases and J by 5 bases, leaving 10 bases between them. The CDR3 runs to 14 residues. The CDR3 DNA sequence: TGTGCCAGCAGTTTATCTCAGCGGGATCAGCCCCAGCATTTT. Residues: CASSLSQRDQPQHF.

The chain combines TRBV3-1 with TRBJ2-7; no firm D call. The CDR3 is 12 amino acids. CDR1 LGHDT and CDR2 YNNKEL come from the germline V gene (reference sequence). The V and J ends lost 1 base and 6 bases respectively, with 7 bases between them. CDR3 coding DNA: TGTGCCAGCAGCCAAGTTCTGGGCGAGCAGTACTTC. Protein sequence: CASSQVLGEQYF.

This clonotype was observed a few times. The rearrangement links TRBV28 to TRBJ1-2, with D possibly being TRBD1 (6 bases). The CDR3 runs to 13 residues. Looked up from germline, CDR1 is MDHEN and CDR2 is SYDVKM. Between the trimmed V and J ends, which lost 5 bases and 4 bases, there was a span of 11 bases. Written as DNA, the CDR3 is TGTGCCAGCAGTCTCCGACAGGTCTATGGCTACACCTTC. This codes for CASSLRQVYGYTF.

The chain joins TRBV20-1 to TRBJ2-3; 14 positions agree with TRBD2. CDR3 size: 16 residues. In germline, CDR1 is DFQATT, CDR2 SNEGSKA (reference sequence). V lost 7 bases and J lost 7; bases outside the gene matches: 13. This CDR3 reads CSVKQPWTSGGYTQYF. CDR3 in DNA: TGCAGTGTTAAACAGCCCTGGACTAGCGGGGGGTATACGCAGTATTTT.

This clonotype occurred a few times. The gene calls are TRBV30 and TRBJ2-7, with no clear D. CDR3 length: 14 residues. Germline CDR1 reads GTSNPN; CDR2 reads SVGIG (reference sequence). Deletions cut 1 base from V and 0 bases from J, with 10 bases between. The chain's CDR3 is CAWSGPSTSYEQYF. Here the CDR3 DNA reads TGTGCCTGGAGTGGACCGTCAACCTCCTACGAGCAGTACTTC.

This clonotype has a handful of counts. The chain links TRBV4-1 to TRBJ2-5; D is undetermined. The CDR3 consists of 14 residues. The V end was cut by 1 base, the J end by 2 bases, with 8 bases between. Looked up from germline, CDR1 is MGHRA and CDR2 is YSYEKL. The DNA for the CDR3 is TGCGCCAGCAGCCAAGGTCCGGTACAAGAGACCCAGTACTTC. Translation: CASSQGPVQETQYF.

This clonotype was seen only a few times. The genes are TRBV3-1 and TRBJ1-3; 10 positions match TRBD1. Trimming took 4 bases from V and 6 from J; bases not matched to a gene: 3. Germline V gene data show CDR1 as LGHDT and CDR2 as YNNKEL (reference sequence). There are 14 residues in the CDR3. CDR3 sequence (DNA): TGTGCCAGCAGCCCCCGACAGGGGGCAAACACCATATATTTT. Protein: CASSPRQGANTIYF.

There are a few counts of this clonotype. This chain uses TRBV5-5 with TRBJ1-5; D is possibly TRBD1 (5 bases). Germline CDR1 reads SGHKS; CDR2 reads YYEKEE (reference sequence). V was cut by 5 bases and J by 0 bases, with 15 bases left in between. CDR3 size: 16 residues. The CDR3: CASSLSGTYSNQPQHF. CDR3 nucleotides: TGTGCCAGCAGTTTATCCGGGACGTATAGCAATCAGCCCCAGCATTTT.

This clonotype was seen only a few times. V usage is TRBV6-5 and J usage is TRBJ1-4, with D perhaps TRBD1 (6 bases). The CDR3 totals 16 residues. CDR1 and CDR2 (germline): MNHEY, SVGAGI. The V and J ends lost 0 bases and 7 bases respectively, with 15 bases between them. CDR3 in DNA: TGTGCCAGCAGTTACTCGATAAGCACAGGGAGTGAAAAACTGTTTTTT. Encoded protein: CASSYSISTGSEKLFF.

This clonotype was seen only a few times. This chain connects TRBV9 to TRBJ2-1, with 9 bases aligning to TRBD2. The germline V gene encodes CDR1 SGDLS and CDR2 YYNGEE. The trim removed 0 bases at V and 13 bases at J, leaving 2 bases unmatched. The CDR3 length is 12 residues. The CDR3 sequence is CASSVASGAQFF. CDR3 nucleotides: TGTGCCAGCAGCGTAGCTAGCGGGGCCCAGTTCTTC.

The chain combines TRBV29-1 with TRBJ1-1, with 8 nucleotides matching TRBD1. There are 13 residues in the CDR3. The V gene's germline CDR1 is SQVTM and CDR2 ANQGSEA. J lost 4 bases, V lost 5 bases, and 6 bases had no gene match. In DNA form, the CDR3 reads TGCAGCGTTAGCGGACAGGGCCTCACTGAAGCTTTCTTT. Translated, it gives CSVSGQGLTEAFF.

The V gene is TRBV11-3, the J gene TRBJ2-5; D is possibly TRBD2 (6 bases). V lost 3 bases to trimming and J lost 5 bases, with 13 bases between them. Germline V gene data show CDR1 as SGHNT and CDR2 as YENEEA. The CDR3 consists of 14 residues. The CDR3 DNA reads TGTGCCAGCAGCTTTAATCGACTAGTGGAGACCCAGTACTTC. Amino acid sequence: CASSFNRLVETQYF.

This chain connects TRBV6-5 to TRBJ2-1; D unresolved. V dropped 4 bases and J dropped 10 bases, with 8 bases sitting between them. Germline values: CDR1 MNHEY, CDR2 SVGAGI. The CDR3 has 11 amino acids. For the CDR3, the DNA is TGTGCCAGCAGTTCCCGTCGGGAGCAGTTCTTC. Its protein is CASSSRREQFF.

The rearrangement uses TRBV3-1 and TRBJ2-3; 10 positions agree with TRBD2. This CDR3 contains 17 residues. Unmatched junction bases numbered 9, after V lost 3 bases and J lost 3 bases. The germline gives CDR1 LGHDT, CDR2 YNNKEL (reference sequence). For the CDR3, the DNA is TGTGCCAGCAGCCAGAGGGGACGGACTAGCGGTACAGATACGCAGTATTTT. This sequence encodes CASSQRGRTSGTDTQYF.

This chain links TRBV10-2 with TRBJ2-7, with 14 bases aligning to TRBD2. The germline V gene has CDR1 WSHSY and CDR2 SAAADI. The V and J ends lost 8 bases and 4 bases, in that order; junction bases with no gene match: 7. This CDR3 has 15 amino acids. CDR3 region: CASATSGRASYEQYF. As DNA, the CDR3 is TGCGCCAGCGCGACTAGCGGGAGGGCCTCGTACGAGCAGTACTTC.

The gene calls are TRBV9 and TRBJ1-4; 7 bases match TRBD1. J gave up 0 bases and V 4 bases, and 3 bases lay outside the gene matches. The germline gives CDR1 SGDLS, CDR2 YYNGEE. This CDR3 has 15 residues. CDR3 sequence (DNA): TGTGCCAGCAGCCCTGGGACAGCAACTAATGAAAAACTGTTTTTT. It translates to CASSPGTATNEKLFF. Filled out from reference TRBV9 and TRBJ1-4, the complete variable domain reads DSGVTQTPKHLITATGQRVTLRCSPRSGDLSVYWYQQSLDQGLQFLIQYYNGEERAKGNILERFSAQQFPDLHSELNLSSLELGDSALYFCASSPGTATNEKLFFGSGTQLSVL.

The genes are TRBV15 and TRBJ2-1, with D unresolved. CDR1 is LNHNV, CDR2 YYDKDF, per germline (reference sequence). The CDR3 loop spans 16 amino acids. V was shortened by 0 bases and J by 0 bases, with 9 bases between the two germline ends. CDR3 amino acids: CATSRDRPSSYNEQFF. The CDR3 DNA is TGTGCCACCAGCAGAGATAGACCGAGCTCCTACAATGAGCAGTTCTTC.

The rearrangement uses TRBV5-4 and TRBJ2-3, with D perhaps matching TRBD2 (5 bases). Between the trimmed V and J ends, which lost 4 bases and 6 bases, there was a span of 21 bases. CDR3 length: 16 residues. Germline values: CDR1 SGHNT, CDR2 YYREEE (reference sequence). Here the CDR3 reads CASSPALLCWRDTQYF. Written as DNA, the CDR3 is TGTGCCAGCAGCCCCGCGCTTCTTTGCTGGAGGGATACGCAGTATTTT.